This is a list of T cell receptor beta chains from one sample in a study of OX40 agonist ivuxolimab in advanced cancers. Using immunoSEQ multiplex PCR, the repertoire was profiled, and TCRdb retains in-frame clones only, with some absent. The table lists 77,000 or so clones, approximately 86% of them singletons, with over 0.65% in the top ten. The sample here was CD4+ or CD8+ T cells sorted from blood, taken in a trial of the OX40 agonist ivuxolimab. All receptors come from an adult with an advanced solid tumor such as melanoma, head and neck, liver or kidney cancer. Both conserved end residues are part of each CDR3. The order of the fields is clone size, J gene, D gene, V gene, CDR3 protein, CDR3 DNA. The D gene is left open where the match is weak. Clone size appears in some rows only: once, few, many, or a class for an expanded clone.

clone_size: -; j_call: TRBJ2-3; d_call: -; v_call: TRBV2; cdr3_aa: CASIRGGDTQYF; cdr3_nt: TGTGCCAGCATTAGGGGGGGAGATACGCAGTATTTT
clone_size: -; j_call: TRBJ1-2; d_call: TRBD1; v_call: TRBV4-2; cdr3_aa: CASSQRQGSRYDHGYTF; cdr3_nt: TGTGCCAGCAGCCAGCGACAGGGGTCGCGTTATGATCATGGCTACACCTTC
clone_size: -; j_call: TRBJ2-1; d_call: -; v_call: TRBV7-9; cdr3_aa: CASSPGGSGYNEQFF; cdr3_nt: TGTGCCAGCAGCCCCGGTGGTAGCGGATACAATGAGCAGTTCTTC
clone_size: few; j_call: TRBJ2-1; d_call: TRBD2; v_call: TRBV9; cdr3_aa: CASSVVAGGPNEQFF; cdr3_nt: TGTGCCAGCAGCGTAGTAGCGGGAGGGCCGAATGAGCAGTTCTTC
clone_size: -; j_call: TRBJ1-4; d_call: TRBD1; v_call: TRBV25-1; cdr3_aa: CASSEWDRVGEKLFF; cdr3_nt: TGTGCCAGCAGTGAATGGGACAGGGTGGGAGAAAAACTGTTTTTT
clone_size: -; j_call: TRBJ2-7; d_call: -; v_call: TRBV28; cdr3_aa: CASSEPRGVYEQYF; cdr3_nt: TGTGCCAGCAGTGAGCCCAGGGGGGTCTACGAGCAGTACTTC
clone_size: -; j_call: TRBJ1-3; d_call: -; v_call: TRBV19; cdr3_aa: CASSIGHRSGNTIYF; cdr3_nt: TGTGCCAGTAGTATCGGACACCGCTCTGGAAACACCATATATTTT
clone_size: -; j_call: TRBJ2-3; d_call: -; v_call: TRBV5-4; cdr3_aa: CASSLDPTDTQYF; cdr3_nt: TGTGCCAGCAGCTTGGACCCCACAGATACGCAGTATTTT
clone_size: -; j_call: TRBJ2-1; d_call: -; v_call: TRBV19; cdr3_aa: CASSLWGFAYNEQFF; cdr3_nt: TGTGCCAGTAGTCTGTGGGGGTTCGCCTACAATGAGCAGTTCTTC
clone_size: -; j_call: TRBJ1-2; d_call: -; v_call: TRBV5-1; cdr3_aa: CASRAGEESNGYTF; cdr3_nt: TGCGCCAGCAGGGCAGGGGAAGAATCAAATGGCTACACCTTC
clone_size: -; j_call: TRBJ1-2; d_call: -; v_call: TRBV19; cdr3_aa: CASSIGQIGGYTF; cdr3_nt: TGTGCCAGTAGTATAGGCCAAATTGGAGGCTACACCTTC
clone_size: -; j_call: TRBJ2-7; d_call: -; v_call: TRBV5-1; cdr3_aa: CASSRTADFGEQYF; cdr3_nt: TGCGCCAGCAGCCGGACCGCGGACTTTGGGGAGCAGTACTTC
clone_size: once; j_call: TRBJ1-4; d_call: TRBD1; v_call: TRBV28; cdr3_aa: CASRGPTGGFNEKLFF; cdr3_nt: TGTGCCAGTCGGGGACCGACAGGGGGTTTTAATGAAAAACTGTTTTTT
clone_size: -; j_call: TRBJ2-3; d_call: -; v_call: TRBV7-2; cdr3_aa: CASSLAAGVTDTQYF; cdr3_nt: TGTGCCAGCAGCTTAGCGGCAGGGGTCACAGATACGCAGTATTTT
clone_size: -; j_call: TRBJ2-5; d_call: -; v_call: TRBV11-3; cdr3_aa: CASSSGGTPRETQYF; cdr3_nt: TGTGCCAGCAGCTCAGGAGGGACCCCGAGGGAGACCCAGTACTTC
clone_size: -; j_call: TRBJ2-1; d_call: TRBD2; v_call: TRBV18; cdr3_aa: CASILGLAGPDVRNEQFF; cdr3_nt: TGTGCCAGCATCCTAGGACTAGCGGGCCCAGACGTCAGGAATGAGCAGTTCTTC
clone_size: -; j_call: TRBJ2-7; d_call: TRBD1; v_call: TRBV9; cdr3_aa: CASSSPGQHREQYF; cdr3_nt: TGTGCCAGCAGCTCGCCGGGACAGCATCGCGAGCAGTACTTC
clone_size: -; j_call: TRBJ1-3; d_call: -; v_call: TRBV27; cdr3_aa: CASRLDSSGNTIYF; cdr3_nt: TGTGCCAGCAGGCTTGACAGCTCTGGAAACACCATATATTTT
clone_size: few; j_call: TRBJ1-2; d_call: -; v_call: TRBV5-1; cdr3_aa: CASSLGGNSGYTF; cdr3_nt: TGCGCCAGCAGCCTTGGGGGGAATAGTGGCTACACCTTC
clone_size: few; j_call: TRBJ2-2; d_call: TRBD2; v_call: TRBV27; cdr3_aa: CASRVAGHGELFF; cdr3_nt: TGTGCCAGCAGAGTAGCGGGACACGGGGAGCTGTTTTTT
clone_size: once; j_call: TRBJ2-7; d_call: -; v_call: TRBV30; cdr3_aa: CAWSGTPYEQYF; cdr3_nt: TGTGCCTGGAGTGGGACACCCTACGAGCAGTACTTC
clone_size: -; j_call: TRBJ2-7; d_call: TRBD1; v_call: TRBV2; cdr3_aa: CASSRQGSSYEQYF; cdr3_nt: TGTGCCAGCAGCCGACAGGGCTCCTCCTACGAGCAGTACTTC
clone_size: once; j_call: TRBJ1-5; d_call: -; v_call: TRBV25-1; cdr3_aa: CASSENFSNQPQHF; cdr3_nt: TGTGCCAGCAGTGAAAATTTTAGCAATCAGCCCCAGCATTTT
clone_size: -; j_call: TRBJ1-1; d_call: -; v_call: TRBV19; cdr3_aa: CASSTPGGRGEAFF; cdr3_nt: TGTGCCAGTAGTACTCCTGGGGGCCGGGGTGAAGCTTTCTTT
clone_size: -; j_call: TRBJ1-1; d_call: TRBD1; v_call: TRBV2; cdr3_aa: CASSETGQGYTEAFF; cdr3_nt: TGTGCCAGCAGTGAAACGGGACAGGGATACACTGAAGCTTTCTTT
clone_size: -; j_call: TRBJ2-3; d_call: -; v_call: TRBV7-3; cdr3_aa: CASSFVPGKGDTQYF; cdr3_nt: TGTGCCAGCAGCTTTGTTCCCGGGAAGGGAGATACGCAGTATTTT
clone_size: -; j_call: TRBJ1-2; d_call: TRBD1; v_call: TRBV25-1; cdr3_aa: CASSPGGSNYGYTF; cdr3_nt: TGTGCCAGCAGCCCAGGGGGTTCCAACTATGGCTACACCTTC
clone_size: -; j_call: TRBJ1-2; d_call: TRBD1; v_call: TRBV6-1; cdr3_aa: CASSEPGQGAYGYTF; cdr3_nt: TGTGCCAGCAGTGAACCGGGACAGGGCGCATATGGCTACACCTTC
clone_size: -; j_call: TRBJ2-3; d_call: -; v_call: TRBV23-1; cdr3_aa: CASSLRLNTDTQYF; cdr3_nt: TGCGCCAGCAGTCTACGCCTAAACACAGATACGCAGTATTTT
clone_size: -; j_call: TRBJ2-5; d_call: -; v_call: TRBV18; cdr3_aa: CASSPATGLQETQYF; cdr3_nt: TGTGCCAGCTCACCTGCGACAGGCCTCCAAGAGACCCAGTACTTC
clone_size: -; j_call: TRBJ1-4; d_call: TRBD1; v_call: TRBV28; cdr3_aa: CASSLRTGGNEKLFF; cdr3_nt: TGTGCCAGCAGCCTCCGGACAGGGGGTAATGAAAAACTGTTTTTT
clone_size: -; j_call: TRBJ1-6; d_call: -; v_call: TRBV5-5; cdr3_aa: CASSWRGDQSSPLHF; cdr3_nt: TGTGCCAGCAGCTGGAGGGGTGACCAAAGCTCACCCCTCCACTTT
clone_size: -; j_call: TRBJ2-3; d_call: -; v_call: TRBV6-1; cdr3_aa: CASSEFRDTQYF; cdr3_nt: TGTGCCAGCAGTGAATTTCGAGATACGCAGTATTTT
clone_size: once; j_call: TRBJ2-7; d_call: -; v_call: TRBV9; cdr3_aa: CASSVVGGYEQYF; cdr3_nt: TGTGCCAGCAGCGTAGTTGGGGGCTACGAGCAGTACTTC
clone_size: -; j_call: TRBJ1-3; d_call: -; v_call: TRBV25-1; cdr3_aa: CASSEYGRSSGNTIYF; cdr3_nt: TGTGCCAGCAGTGAATATGGCAGGAGCTCTGGAAACACCATATATTTT
clone_size: -; j_call: TRBJ1-3; d_call: -; v_call: TRBV7-9; cdr3_aa: CASGQEITAGNTIYF; cdr3_nt: TGTGCCAGCGGCCAGGAAATTACCGCTGGAAACACCATATATTTT
clone_size: -; j_call: TRBJ2-1; d_call: TRBD2; v_call: TRBV4-1; cdr3_aa: CASSHETPGLAGDPSRNEQFF; cdr3_nt: TGCGCCAGCAGCCACGAAACCCCGGGACTAGCGGGGGACCCGAGTCGCAATGAGCAGTTCTTC
clone_size: -; j_call: TRBJ1-1; d_call: -; v_call: TRBV7-9; cdr3_aa: CASSLALGADRYTEAFF; cdr3_nt: TGTGCCAGCAGCTTAGCGCTGGGGGCAGATAGGTACACTGAAGCTTTCTTT
clone_size: -; j_call: TRBJ2-3; d_call: TRBD2; v_call: TRBV19; cdr3_aa: CASSVTSGDTDTQYF; cdr3_nt: TGTGCCAGTAGTGTGACTAGCGGGGACACAGATACGCAGTATTTT
clone_size: -; j_call: TRBJ1-5; d_call: -; v_call: TRBV10-2; cdr3_aa: CASSDRAGQPQHF; cdr3_nt: TGCGCCAGCAGTGACAGGGCAGGTCAGCCCCAGCATTTT
clone_size: -; j_call: TRBJ2-7; d_call: -; v_call: TRBV18; cdr3_aa: CASSLDRVTYEQYF; cdr3_nt: TGTGCCAGCTCACTTGACAGAGTCACCTACGAGCAGTACTTC
clone_size: -; j_call: TRBJ2-7; d_call: -; v_call: TRBV6-5; cdr3_aa: CASRPRASVGVEQYF; cdr3_nt: TGTGCCAGCAGACCCCGAGCATCCGTCGGGGTGGAGCAGTACTTC
clone_size: -; j_call: TRBJ1-5; d_call: TRBD1; v_call: TRBV6-6; cdr3_aa: CATSPGTGGSNQPQHF; cdr3_nt: TGTGCCACCTCCCCCGGGACAGGAGGTTCCAATCAGCCCCAGCATTTT
clone_size: -; j_call: TRBJ1-1; d_call: -; v_call: TRBV7-2; cdr3_aa: CASSTWGDTEAFF; cdr3_nt: TGTGCCAGCAGCACCTGGGGGGATACTGAAGCTTTCTTT
clone_size: -; j_call: TRBJ1-1; d_call: -; v_call: TRBV30; cdr3_aa: CAWSVDRNTEAFF; cdr3_nt: TGTGCCTGGAGTGTGGACAGAAACACTGAAGCTTTCTTT
clone_size: -; j_call: TRBJ2-3; d_call: TRBD1; v_call: TRBV29-1; cdr3_aa: CSVSTGGGTDTQYF; cdr3_nt: TGCAGCGTCTCGACAGGGGGCGGCACAGATACGCAGTATTTT
clone_size: -; j_call: TRBJ1-1; d_call: -; v_call: TRBV6-1; cdr3_aa: CASRVGRDYTEAFF; cdr3_nt: TGTGCCAGCAGAGTTGGCAGGGATTACACTGAAGCTTTCTTT
clone_size: -; j_call: TRBJ1-4; d_call: TRBD1; v_call: TRBV29-1; cdr3_aa: CSVETSIGTVGEKLFF; cdr3_nt: TGCAGCGTTGAAACCAGCATAGGGACAGTTGGGGAAAAACTGTTTTTT
clone_size: -; j_call: TRBJ2-1; d_call: -; v_call: TRBV2; cdr3_aa: CASGRDSYNEQFF; cdr3_nt: TGTGCCAGCGGACGGGACTCCTACAATGAGCAGTTCTTC
clone_size: -; j_call: TRBJ2-3; d_call: -; v_call: TRBV19; cdr3_aa: CASSTPSGGLTDTQYF; cdr3_nt: TGTGCCAGTAGTACCCCTTCCGGGGGGCTCACAGATACGCAGTATTTT
clone_size: -; j_call: TRBJ2-5; d_call: TRBD1; v_call: TRBV29-1; cdr3_aa: CSVGQGEEQYF; cdr3_nt: TGCAGCGTTGGACAGGGAGAGGAGCAGTACTTC
clone_size: -; j_call: TRBJ2-2; d_call: -; v_call: TRBV2; cdr3_aa: CASRPRVTGELFF; cdr3_nt: TGTGCCAGCAGACCACGGGTCACCGGGGAGCTGTTTTTT
clone_size: -; j_call: TRBJ1-1; d_call: -; v_call: TRBV11-2; cdr3_aa: CASSLLRNTEAFF; cdr3_nt: TGTGCCAGCAGCTTATTAAGGAACACTGAAGCTTTCTTT
clone_size: -; j_call: TRBJ2-7; d_call: TRBD1; v_call: TRBV11-2; cdr3_aa: CASSFTGDNYEQYF; cdr3_nt: TGTGCCAGCAGCTTTACAGGGGACAACTACGAGCAGTACTTC